The 23 T cell receptor beta chains reported below all come from one sample, sequenced in a study of blood T cell repertoires in COVID-19. Repertoires were generated with immunoSEQ multiplex PCR, while TCRdb's copy carries only in-frame clones and drops some. The sample lists 200,000 to 250,000 clones, 80% to 90% occurring once. Sequencing used peripheral blood. These receptors came from a young man with COVID-19, enrolled during active disease.

The rearrangement uses TRBV2 and TRBJ2-7; D is undetermined. Germline-derived CDR1 and CDR2 are SNHLY and FYNNEI. CDR3 length: 11 residues. V was clipped by 6 bases and J by 0 bases, with 3 bases between them. CDR3 region: CASSLSYEQYF. The CDR3 DNA reads TGTGCCAGCAGCCTCTCCTACGAGCAGTACTTC. Supplemented by reference TRBV2 and TRBJ2-7, the full variable domain reads EPEVTQTPSHQVTQMGQEVILRCVPISNHLYFYWYRQILGQKVEFLVSFYNNEISEKSEIFDDQFSVERPDGSNFTLKIRSTKLEDSAMYFCASSLSYEQYFGPGTRLTVT.

The gene calls are TRBV7-2 and TRBJ1-6; D perhaps matches TRBD1 (6 bases). Germline V lookup: CDR1 SGHTA, CDR2 FQGNSA. V was clipped by 5 bases and J by 5 bases, with 16 bases between them. The CDR3 is made up of 16 amino acids. CDR3: CASSLRQVSNNSPLHF. The DNA for the CDR3 is TGTGCCAGCAGCCTTCGACAGGTTTCCAATAATTCACCCCTCCACTTT.

V and J are TRBV5-1 and TRBJ2-7; D is possibly TRBD2 (5 bases). V was clipped by 0 bases and J by 12 bases, with 16 bases between them. CDR3 length: 13 amino acids. CDR1 is SGHRS and CDR2 is YFSETQ in the germline V gene. The CDR3 is CASSLEEAGWGYF. The CDR3 region has the DNA TGCGCCAGCAGCTTGGAGGAGGCGGGCTGGGGGTACTTC. The whole variable domain, filled in from reference TRBV5-1 and TRBJ2-7, reads KAGVTQTPRYLIKTRGQQVTLSCSPISGHRSVSWYQQTPGQGLQFLFEYFSETQRNKGNFPGRFSGRQFSNSRSEMNVSTLELGDSALYLCASSLEEAGWGYFGPGTRLTVT.

This chain connects TRBV9 to TRBJ1-1, with D possibly TRBD1 on 5 matching bases. Germline CDR1 and CDR2: SGDLS and YYNGEE. The CDR3 consists of 15 residues. The V end lost 4 bases, the J end lost 1 base, and 14 bases lay between the germline ends. CDR3 bases: TGTGCCAGCAGCCCGGGAGTAGGGGCGAACACTGAAGCTTTCTTT. The encoded protein is CASSPGVGANTEAFF. The variable domain in full, with the rest retrieved from reference TRBV9 and TRBJ1-1, is DSGVTQTPKHLITATGQRVTLRCSPRSGDLSVYWYQQSLDQGLQFLIQYYNGEERAKGNILERFSAQQFPDLHSELNLSSLELGDSALYFCASSPGVGANTEAFFGQGTRLTVV.

The rearrangement links TRBV27 to TRBJ2-1, with TRBD2 matching over 10 bases. Per germline, CDR1 MNHEY and CDR2 SMNVEV (reference sequence). J was trimmed by 0 bases and V by 1 base; bases with no gene match: 3. CDR3 length: 17 residues. The CDR3 loop reads CASSLFRTSGSYNEQFF. DNA of the CDR3: TGTGCCAGCAGTTTATTTCGGACTAGCGGCTCCTACAATGAGCAGTTCTTC.

V gene TRBV11-2 combines with J gene TRBJ1-3; D is undetermined. Trimming shortened V by 0 bases and J by 4 bases, and 10 bases separated the two germline ends. Germline CDR1 is SGHAT and CDR2 is FQNNGV. The CDR3 spans 15 residues. The CDR3 bases are TGTGCCAGCAGCTTAGATCCCGGAGCGGGAAACACCATATATTTT. This codes for CASSLDPGAGNTIYF.

The chain recombines TRBV5-4 with TRBJ1-1; D ambiguous. Germline CDR1 is SGHNT and CDR2 is YYREEE (reference sequence). V was trimmed by 7 bases and J by 1 base, leaving 11 bases between them. The CDR3 is 13 amino acids. This CDR3 is CASAELTNTEAFF. The DNA for the CDR3 is TGTGCCAGCGCGGAACTGACGAACACTGAAGCTTTCTTT. Variable domain in full (rest from reference TRBV5-4 and TRBJ1-1): ETGVTQSPTHLIKTRGQQVTLRCSSQSGHNTVSWYQQALGQGPQFIFQYYREEENGRGNFPPRFSGLQFPNYSSELNVNALELDDSALYLCASAELTNTEAFFGQGTRLTVV.

The chain couples TRBV6-6 to TRBJ1-2, with D possibly matching TRBD1 (6 bases). CDR3 length: 13 residues. Trimming shortened V by 3 bases and J by 8 bases, and 13 bases separated the two germline ends. Germline V gene sequence: CDR1 MNHNY, CDR2 SVGAGI (reference sequence). Here the CDR3 DNA reads TGTGCCAGCAGTTATTCTCAGGGGCAAGGCTACACCTTC. Translated: CASSYSQGQGYTF.

The J gene is TRBJ1-1, the V gene TRBV9, with D perhaps TRBD1 (5 bases). The V end lost 2 bases, the J end lost 6 bases, and 14 bases lay between the germline ends. From germline, CDR1 is SGDLS and CDR2 YYNGEE. This CDR3 is 14 amino acids long. CDR3 in DNA: TGTGCCAGCAGCGTGGCAGGGTATGGGTCTGAAGCTTTCTTT. Its protein is CASSVAGYGSEAFF.

As DNA, the CDR3 is TGTGCCAGCAGCAACAGGGCCCATAGCAATCAGCCCCAGCATTTT. Protein: CASSNRAHSNQPQHF. V gene TRBV7-2 combines with J gene TRBJ1-5; D might be TRBD1 (6 bases). The CDR3 has 15 residues. V gave up 5 bases and J gave up 0 bases, with 11 bases separating them. Germline CDR1 is SGHTA and CDR2 is FQGNSA.

The chain links TRBV19 to TRBJ2-1; TRBD2 matches at 13 bases. This CDR3 is 15 amino acids long. Germline CDR1 LNHDA, CDR2 SQIVND (reference sequence). V lost 5 bases and J lost 3; bases outside the gene matches: 1. DNA of the CDR3: TGTGCCAGTAGTTGGACTAGCGGGAGCTACAATGAGCAGTTCTTC. This sequence encodes CASSWTSGSYNEQFF.

V is TRBV25-1 and J is TRBJ1-2; TRBD1 matches at 10 bases. The trim removed 3 bases at V and 3 bases at J, leaving 4 bases unmatched. CDR1 is MGHDK and CDR2 is SYGVNS in the germline V gene. The CDR3 extends over 15 amino acids. The CDR3 here is CASSEAGTGDYGYTF. The DNA for the CDR3 is TGTGCCAGCAGTGAGGCCGGGACAGGGGACTATGGCTACACCTTC.

The rearrangement uses TRBV9 and TRBJ1-2; 9 nucleotides line up with TRBD1. Looked up from germline, CDR1 is SGDLS and CDR2 is YYNGEE. This CDR3 region has 15 residues. V shed 0 bases and J 4 bases; nucleotides not matched to a gene: 4. The CDR3 coding sequence is TGTGCCAGCAGCGTAGAAGGGACAGGGCTCTATGGCTACACCTTC. Residues: CASSVEGTGLYGYTF.

The table lists this clone with a count of one. The rearrangement joins TRBV2 to TRBJ2-7, with D possibly being TRBD1 (5 bases). In germline, CDR1 is SNHLY, CDR2 FYNNEI. The CDR3 length is 14 residues. Trimming shortened V by 4 bases and J by 2 bases, and 12 bases separated the two germline ends. The CDR3 DNA reads TGTGCCAGCAGTGGTCGACAGACAACCTACGAGCAGTACTTC. Translating gives CASSGRQTTYEQYF.

V usage is TRBV14 and J usage is TRBJ1-3; TRBD1 matches 7 bases. The V and J ends lost 3 bases and 2 bases, in that order; junction bases with no gene match: 7. This CDR3 is 16 amino acids long. Germline CDR1 reads SGHDN; CDR2 reads FVKESK. In DNA form, the CDR3 reads TGTGCCAGCAGCCAGTCAAGGGGGCAGGCTGGAAACACCATATATTTT. This codes for CASSQSRGQAGNTIYF. The whole variable domain, remainder taken from reference TRBV14 and TRBJ1-3, is EAGVTQFPSHSVIEKGQTVTLRCDPISGHDNLYWYRRVMGKEIKFLLHFVKESKQDESGMPNNRFLAERTGGTYSTLKVQPAELEDSGVYFCASSQSRGQAGNTIYFGEGSWLTVV.

This clone was counted a few times. The V and J genes are TRBV27 and TRBJ1-2, with D unclear. Germline assignment: CDR1 MNHEY and CDR2 SMNVEV (reference sequence). V was trimmed by 5 bases and J by 4 bases, leaving 17 bases between them. The CDR3 runs 15 residues. CDR3 in DNA: TGTGCCAGCAGTCGATTGACTGGATCCCCCTATGGCTACACCTTC. Translated, it gives CASSRLTGSPYGYTF.

The rearrangement links TRBV7-2 to TRBJ2-2; 8 nucleotides line up with TRBD1. CDR1 and CDR2 from the germline V gene are SGHTA and FQGNSA. This CDR3 spans 17 amino acids. With V trimmed by 3 bases and J by 6 bases, 12 bases remained unmatched. For the CDR3, the DNA is TGTGCCAGCAGCTTCCTACAGGGGGTTGTATGGGCCGGGGAGCTGTTTTTT. Translation: CASSFLQGVVWAGELFF.

With regard to this clone: The same CDR3 is also encoded by other DNA sequences in this sample. This chain joins TRBV11-3 and TRBJ1-1, with D possibly TRBD1 on 6 matching bases. The CDR3 loop spans 13 amino acids. The V and J ends lost 4 bases and 2 bases respectively, with 8 bases between them. Germline V gene sequence: CDR1 SGHNT, CDR2 YENEEA. The DNA of the CDR3 is TGTGCCAGCAGCTGGACAGTAAACACTGAAGCTTTCTTT. It is translated as CASSWTVNTEAFF.

The rearrangement joins TRBV27 to TRBJ2-3, with 10 bases identical to TRBD2. V shed 3 bases, J shed 4 bases, and the junction held 4 bases outside the gene matches. The CDR3 has 15 residues. Looked up from germline, CDR1 is MNHEY and CDR2 is SMNVEV (reference sequence). The chain's CDR3 is CASSFNGLAADTQYF. Here the CDR3 DNA reads TGTGCCAGCAGTTTTAATGGACTAGCGGCAGATACGCAGTATTTT.

CDR3 coding DNA: TGCAGCGTTGAAAAACGGCTAGCTAACTATGGCTACACCTTC. Protein sequence: CSVEKRLANYGYTF. J is TRBJ1-2 and V is TRBV29-1; the D is unclear. Trimming shortened V by 2 bases and J by 0 bases, and 10 bases separated the two germline ends. Germline V lookup: CDR1 SQVTM, CDR2 ANQGSEA. The CDR3 covers 14 residues.

This chain uses TRBV2 with TRBJ2-1; 8 bases map to TRBD2. Germline CDR1 SNHLY, CDR2 FYNNEI. This CDR3 contains 12 residues. V lost 5 bases to trimming and J lost 10 bases; unmatched junction nucleotides: 4. The CDR3 nucleotides are TGTGCCAGCAGTTATACTAGCGGCGAGCAGTTCTTC. This gives the protein CASSYTSGEQFF.

This clone was counted a single time. The genes are TRBV19 and TRBJ2-1; 9 positions agree with TRBD2. The CDR3 loop spans 13 amino acids. In germline, CDR1 is LNHDA, CDR2 SQIVND (reference sequence). Germline trimming cut 8 bases from V and 4 bases from J; bases unmatched to any gene: 3. CDR3: CASASGVYNEQFF. The CDR3 DNA reads TGTGCCAGTGCTAGCGGGGTATACAATGAGCAGTTCTTC.

A single count supports this clone. The rearrangement links TRBV6-6 to TRBJ1-2; possibly TRBD1 for D (6 bases). Per germline, CDR1 MNHNY and CDR2 SVGAGI (reference sequence). V was clipped by 7 bases and J by 1 base, with 13 bases between them. This CDR3 has 14 residues. The DNA for the CDR3 is TGTGCCAGCATCGCTGGGGGCATTAACTATGGCTACACCTTC. This codes for CASIAGGINYGYTF.